This T cell receptor (beta chain) was retrieved from a study of CD8+CD57+ T cells in acquired aplastic anemia (dated by TCRdb to about 2018). Turning to the overall study: On average, sorted CD4+ and CD8+ cells yielded around 3.4 ug of extracted DNA, with a range of roughly 0.19 to 27.4 ug. CD8+CD57+ expansion was defined as frequency above the mean frequency observed in healthy subjects.

On this clonotype: It lacks a known antigen. No much larger clonotype is one base removed from it; base qualities were not supplied.

What the authors observed across the whole study: About 30 CD8+ CDR3 sequences were found to be shared between patients and controls, but these sequences appeared to be highly expressed in patients and within the immunodominant clones of the patients. CD8+ Simpson's diversity did not differ significantly between patients and healthy controls (P=0.060).

TCR beta VDJ combination and CDR3 sequence profiling used genomic DNA as the template. TCR repertoire sequencing was run on an Illumina HiSeq 2000. Per the source publication's procedure: Repertoires were assessed using TRBV/TRBJ rearrangement plots, CDR3 size and DJ length profiles, and Simpson's diversity index. The most abundant DNA sequence in the deep sequencing data was defined as the immunodominant clone. CDR3 amino acid sequences were checked for sharing across subjects and were also compared against the VDJdb database and published repertoires. Through fastp at Q25 and MiXCR, TCRdb rebuilt clones from the public reads, retaining in-frame beta chains. Every entry covers one CDR3 protein and lists the most common genes and DNA from its rows. The authors' filters were not applied to this entry. The sample profile shows 200,000 to 300,000 distinct CDR3 sequences; around 43% of them were found once. The ten largest clonotypes hold less than 9% of the sample.

The germline V gene (reference sequence) gives CDR1 as SEHNR and CDR2 as FQNEAQ. The germline V end is reduced by 5 bases and the J end by 7 bases; junction bases left unmatched: 7. CDR3 length: 14 amino acids, cysteine to phenylalanine. Here the CDR3 DNA is all that survives: 42 bases in frame from base 1. Patients chosen for sequencing had shown expansion of CD8+CD57+ cells by flow cytometry. Severe acquired aplastic anemia was diagnosed in all patients according to International Study of Aplastic Anemia and Agranulocytosis and Camitta criteria. No patient had received any therapy when blood was sampled. TCR repertoires of sorted CD4+ and CD8+ blood T cells from severe aplastic anemia patients and healthy subjects were deep-sequenced in the study. In the USA, patient enrollment took place under clinicaltrials.gov protocols 00001620, 01623167, 00001397, 00071045, 00081523 and 00961064. Ficoll-Paque density gradient centrifugation was used to isolate peripheral blood mononuclear cells. Before DNA extraction, CD4+ and CD8+ T cells were sorted with FACS or magnetic beads.

The chain couples TRBV7-9 to TRBJ2-7; the junction holds 11 bases that match TRBD1. This TCR was sampled from a human donor with aplastic anemia. Sequencing was done on a sample of sorted CD4+, CD8+, or CD8+CD57+ T cells (not recorded which) from PBMCs. Here the CDR3 is given as CASSPAGTGGEQYF. The DNA reads as follows: TGTGCCAGCAGCCCCGCGGGGACAGGGGGTGAGCAGTACTTC.